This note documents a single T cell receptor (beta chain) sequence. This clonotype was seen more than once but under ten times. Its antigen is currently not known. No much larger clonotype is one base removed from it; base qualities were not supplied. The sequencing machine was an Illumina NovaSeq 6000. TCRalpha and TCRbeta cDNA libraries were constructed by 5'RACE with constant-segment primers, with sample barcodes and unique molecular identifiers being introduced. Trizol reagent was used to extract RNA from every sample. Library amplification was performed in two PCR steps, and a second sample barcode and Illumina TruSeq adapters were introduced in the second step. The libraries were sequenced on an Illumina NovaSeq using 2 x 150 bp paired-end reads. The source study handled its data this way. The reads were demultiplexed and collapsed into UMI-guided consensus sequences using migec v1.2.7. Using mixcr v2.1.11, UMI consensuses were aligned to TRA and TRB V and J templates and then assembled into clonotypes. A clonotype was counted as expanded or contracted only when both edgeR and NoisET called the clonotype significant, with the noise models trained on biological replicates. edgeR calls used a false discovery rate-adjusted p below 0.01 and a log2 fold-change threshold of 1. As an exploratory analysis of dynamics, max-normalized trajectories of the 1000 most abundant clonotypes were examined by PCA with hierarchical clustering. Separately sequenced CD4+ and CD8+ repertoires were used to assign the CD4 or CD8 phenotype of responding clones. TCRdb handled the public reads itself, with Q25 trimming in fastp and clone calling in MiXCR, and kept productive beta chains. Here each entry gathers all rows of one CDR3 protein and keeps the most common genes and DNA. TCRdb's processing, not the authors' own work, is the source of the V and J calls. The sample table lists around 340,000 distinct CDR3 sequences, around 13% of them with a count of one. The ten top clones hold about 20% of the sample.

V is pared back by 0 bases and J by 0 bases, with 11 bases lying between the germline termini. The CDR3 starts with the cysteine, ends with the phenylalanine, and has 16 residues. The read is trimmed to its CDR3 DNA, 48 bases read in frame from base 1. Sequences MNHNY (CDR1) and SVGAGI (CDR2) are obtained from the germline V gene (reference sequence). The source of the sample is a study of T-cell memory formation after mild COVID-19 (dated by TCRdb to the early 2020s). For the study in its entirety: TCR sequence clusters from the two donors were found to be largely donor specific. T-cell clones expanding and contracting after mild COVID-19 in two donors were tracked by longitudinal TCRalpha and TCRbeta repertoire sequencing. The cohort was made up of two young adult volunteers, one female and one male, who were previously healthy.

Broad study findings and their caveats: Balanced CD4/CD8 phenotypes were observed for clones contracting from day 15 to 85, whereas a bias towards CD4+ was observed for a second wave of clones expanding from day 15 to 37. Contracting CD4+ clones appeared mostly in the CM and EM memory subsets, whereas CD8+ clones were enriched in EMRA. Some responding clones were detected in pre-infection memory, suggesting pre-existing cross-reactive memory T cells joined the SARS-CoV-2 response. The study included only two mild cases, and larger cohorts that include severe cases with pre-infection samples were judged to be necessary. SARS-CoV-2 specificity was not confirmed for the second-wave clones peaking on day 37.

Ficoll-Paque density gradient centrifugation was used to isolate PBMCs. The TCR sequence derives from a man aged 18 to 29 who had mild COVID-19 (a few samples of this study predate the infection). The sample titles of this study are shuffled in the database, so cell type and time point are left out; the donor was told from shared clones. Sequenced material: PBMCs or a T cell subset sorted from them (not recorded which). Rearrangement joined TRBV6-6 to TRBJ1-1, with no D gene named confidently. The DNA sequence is TGTGCCAGCAGTTACTCGCGGCCGGCCGTGAACACTGAAGCTTTCTTT. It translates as CASSYSRPAVNTEAFF.